Shown below are 32 T cell receptor beta chains from a single sample sequenced in a study of T cell repertoires in cytomegalovirus infection. TCRdb re-derived calls from the reads in MiXCR, one entry per CDR3 protein. Among roughly 500,000 distinct CDR3 sequences listed, about 11% were seen once. The sample consisted of PBMCs. The receptor set was obtained from a human donor in good health (CMV status not recorded). Some clones in this sample may be carry-over from other donors' samples.

Many counts were recorded for this clonotype. In DNA form, the CDR3 reads TGCGCCAGCAGCGCCCAGGCCGGGGGGTTTGCAGATACGCAGTATTTT. Translation gives CASSAQAGGFADTQYF. The V and J genes are TRBV5-1 and TRBJ2-3; TRBD2 aligns across 7 bases. The ends lost 4 bases at V and 4 bases at J; junction bases unmatched: 12. This CDR3 region has 16 residues. CDR1 and CDR2 from the germline V gene are SGHRS and YFSETQ.

The sample holds many counts of this clonotype. This chain connects TRBV28 to TRBJ2-1, with D maybe TRBD1 (6 bases). This CDR3 spans 11 amino acids. V dropped 5 bases and J dropped 12 bases, with 11 bases sitting between them. Germline V lookup: CDR1 MDHEN, CDR2 SYDVKM. The CDR3 loop reads CASSQTTGQFF. The DNA for the CDR3 is TGTGCCAGCAGTCAAACGACAGGGCAGTTCTTC. Looking up the rest from reference TRBV28 and TRBJ2-1 gives the full variable domain: DVKVTQSSRYLVKRTGEKVFLECVQDMDHENMFWYRQDPGLGLRLIYFSYDVKMKEKGDIPEGYSVSREKKERFSLILESASTNQTSMYLCASSQTTGQFFGPGTRLTVL.

This clonotype was seen only once. The genes are TRBV4-1 and TRBJ1-1, with no clear D. This CDR3 has 15 residues. V lost 4 bases, J lost 2 bases, and 14 bases lay in between. CDR1 and CDR2 from the germline V gene are MGHRA and YSYEKL. CDR3 sequence: CASSPRTVVNTEAFF. The CDR3 DNA follows: TGCGCCAGCAGCCCCCGGACCGTAGTCAACACTGAAGCTTTCTTT.

This clonotype was seen repeatedly, ten times or more. This chain uses TRBV7-8 with TRBJ2-2, with 12 positions matching TRBD1. The trim removed 5 bases at V and 3 bases at J, leaving 13 bases unmatched. Germline CDR1 SGHVS, CDR2 FQNEAQ. The CDR3 runs to 19 residues. CDR3 loop: CASSDHPRDRGPYTGELFF. As DNA, the CDR3 is TGTGCCAGCAGCGACCACCCTCGGGACAGGGGGCCTTACACCGGGGAGCTGTTTTTT.

With regard to this clonotype: Germline is not matched at one junction end, which may reflect a read error. The CDR3 DNA follows: TGTGCCAGCAGTTCTCTAGCGGTGGCCTACAAAGAGCAGTTCTTC. Protein product: CASSSLAVAYKEQFF. The chain links TRBV6-2 or TRBV6-3 to TRBJ2-1; TRBD2 matches 7 bases. The CDR3 runs to 15 residues. In germline, CDR1 is MNHEY, CDR2 SVGEGT.

This clonotype was counted many times. This chain joins TRBV19 and TRBJ2-1, with 9 positions matching TRBD2. The CDR3 totals 15 residues. CDR1 is LNHDA, CDR2 SQIVND, per germline (reference sequence). With 4 bases clipped from V and 6 bases from J, the junction kept 7 bases outside the gene matches. In DNA, the CDR3 is TGTGCCAGTAGTAAGGAGAGCGGGAGGTTCAATGAGCAGTTCTTC. Translation gives CASSKESGRFNEQFF.

This chain connects TRBV19 to TRBJ1-2; D ambiguous. The V gene's germline CDR1 is LNHDA and CDR2 SQIVND (reference sequence). With 7 bases removed from V and 6 bases from J, the gap between germline ends came to 12 bases. This CDR3 region has 12 residues. The CDR3 DNA is TGTGCCAGTACCGTGGGTCGGGATGGCTACACCTTC. The encoded protein is CASTVGRDGYTF.

A few counts support this clonotype. The chain employs TRBV27 and TRBJ2-2; 11 nucleotides match TRBD2. This CDR3 region has 16 residues. In germline, CDR1 is MNHEY, CDR2 SMNVEV (reference sequence). After removal of 6 bases from V and 5 bases from J, the junction contained 8 bases not matched to a gene. CDR3 coding DNA: TGTGCCAGCAGCCGAACTAGCGGGAGTCGGACCGGGGAGCTGTTTTTT. This encodes CASSRTSGSRTGELFF.

Ten or more counts support this clonotype. The chain combines TRBV19 with TRBJ1-1, with D possibly matching TRBD1 (5 bases). V lost 10 bases to trimming and J lost 0 bases, with 18 bases between them. CDR3 length: 15 residues. CDR1 and CDR2 (germline): LNHDA, SQIVND (reference sequence). The CDR3 coding sequence is TGTGCCACTACACCGGGACGGAGCATGAACACTGAAGCTTTCTTT. Translating it yields CATTPGRSMNTEAFF.

The gene calls are TRBV10-3 and TRBJ1-5; 9 positions agree with TRBD1. The CDR3 is 14 amino acids. J was trimmed by 6 bases and V by 4 bases; bases with no gene match: 4. Germline V gene sequence: CDR1 ENHRY, CDR2 SYGVKD. In DNA, the CDR3 is TGTGCCATCAGTGGGGACAGGGCGGGTCAGCCCCAGCATTTT. This sequence encodes CAISGDRAGQPQHF.

The gene calls are TRBV7-9 and TRBJ2-7, with 14 bases fitting TRBD2. In germline, CDR1 is SEHNR, CDR2 FQNEAQ (reference sequence). The CDR3 sequence is 14 residues long. V was clipped by 6 bases and J by 6 bases; unmatched bases: 4. CDR3 amino acids: CASRPGLAGGEQYF. The CDR3 bases are TGTGCCAGCAGACCTGGACTAGCGGGGGGCGAGCAGTACTTC.

The J gene is TRBJ2-7, the V gene TRBV5-1; TRBD1 agrees at 9 bases. In germline, CDR1 is SGHRS, CDR2 YFSETQ. Trimming removed 4 bases from V and 6 bases from J; junction bases left unmatched: 8. The CDR3 consists of 14 residues. The CDR3 sequence: CASSPLTGGAEQYF. CDR3 DNA sequence: TGCGCCAGCAGCCCTCTGACAGGGGGGGCCGAGCAGTACTTC. The full variable domain, rest sourced from reference TRBV5-1 and TRBJ2-7, is KAGVTQTPRYLIKTRGQQVTLSCSPISGHRSVSWYQQTPGQGLQFLFEYFSETQRNKGNFPGRFSGRQFSNSRSEMNVSTLELGDSALYLCASSPLTGGAEQYFGPGTRLTVT.

The table lists this clonotype with many counts. The chain has TRBV7-8 and TRBJ1-1; no reliable D call. CDR1 and CDR2 (germline): SGHVS, FQNEAQ. The V end was cut by 2 bases, the J end by 1 base, with 5 bases between. The length of the CDR3 is 13 residues. The CDR3 bases are TGTGCCAGCAGCTTAACATGGAACACTGAAGCTTTCTTT. Amino acids: CASSLTWNTEAFF.

The table lists this clonotype with many counts. CDR3 protein: CASSMWGRANVLTF. The CDR3 DNA follows: TGTGCCAGTAGTATGTGGGGACGAGCCAACGTCCTGACTTTC. The V call is TRBV19, the J call TRBJ2-6, with D possibly being TRBD1 or TRBD2 (5 bases each). With 3 bases removed from V and 7 bases from J, the gap between germline ends came to 10 bases. Germline lookup yields CDR1 LNHDA and CDR2 SQIVND (reference sequence). The CDR3 extends over 14 amino acids.

The V and J genes are TRBV20-1 and TRBJ2-1; 13 positions agree with TRBD2. CDR3 length: 16 amino acids. CDR1 and CDR2 from the germline V gene are DFQATT and SNEGSKA (reference sequence). V trimming: 1 base; J trimming: 4 bases; junction bases outside the gene matches: 4. Written as DNA, the CDR3 is TGCAGTGCTAGAGGGACTAGCGGGAGTTCATACAATGAGCAGTTCTTC. Amino acids: CSARGTSGSSYNEQFF.

This clonotype has ten or more counts. The V and J genes are TRBV27 and TRBJ1-2; 8 bases map to TRBD1. Looked up from germline, CDR1 is MNHEY and CDR2 is SMNVEV (reference sequence). This CDR3 has 12 residues. V lost 6 bases and J lost 4; bases outside the gene matches: 1. DNA of the CDR3: TGTGCCAGCAGGACAGGGGTCTATGGCTACACCTTC. It specifies CASRTGVYGYTF.

The chain uses TRBV6-4 and TRBJ1-6; no clear D gene. The germline V gene has CDR1 MRHNA and CDR2 SNTAGT. V was pared by 6 bases and J by 9 bases, with 15 bases between. The CDR3 is 14 residues long. The CDR3 here is CASRGTQEGSPLHF. The CDR3 DNA follows: TGTGCCAGCAGAGGAACCCAGGAGGGTTCACCCCTCCACTTT.

This clonotype was observed a few times. The chain employs TRBV5-1 and TRBJ1-5; D might be TRBD1 (5 bases). V was trimmed by 4 bases and J by 9 bases, leaving 14 bases between them. The CDR3 is made up of 13 amino acids. Germline V gives CDR1 SGHRS, CDR2 YFSETQ. For the CDR3, the DNA is TGCGCCAGCAGCGTTGGGGGAGGAAGGCCCCAGCATTTT. Protein sequence: CASSVGGGRPQHF.

This clonotype came up many times. The chain combines TRBV20-1 with TRBJ2-1; TRBD2 agrees at 15 bases. Germline loops: CDR1 DFQATT, CDR2 SNEGSKA (reference sequence). The CDR3 consists of 15 residues. V shed 5 bases, J shed 9 bases, and the junction held 8 bases outside the gene matches. CDR3 region: CSALSGLAGGIEQFF. The CDR3 nucleotides read TGCAGTGCTTTATCGGGACTAGCGGGAGGCATTGAGCAGTTCTTC.

The chain combines TRBV12-3 or TRBV12-4 with TRBJ1-2; D is perhaps TRBD1 (5 bases). V was pared by 4 bases and J by 8 bases, with 11 bases between. This CDR3 has 12 residues. The CDR3 is CASSSAGGGYTF. In DNA, the CDR3 is TGTGCCAGCAGTTCCGCCGGGGGAGGCTACACCTTC.

This clonotype was counted ten times or more. The chain links TRBV7-2 to TRBJ2-7, with 7 bases aligning to TRBD2. The germline gives CDR1 SGHTA, CDR2 FQGNSA. This CDR3 comprises 14 residues. The junction had 9 bases not matched to a gene; V was cut back by 8 bases and J by 2 bases. CDR3 amino acids: CASGGGRPTYEQYF. For the CDR3, the DNA is TGTGCCAGCGGGGGAGGGAGGCCAACCTACGAGCAGTACTTC.

At least ten counts were recorded for this clonotype. The chain couples TRBV11-3 to TRBJ2-3; 8 bases fit TRBD2. CDR1 is SGHNT, CDR2 YENEEA, per germline. CDR3 length: 15 residues. The V segment lost 5 bases and the J segment 4 bases; nucleotides outside the gene matches: 8. The CDR3 DNA is TGTGCCAGCAGCGCTCATAGCGGGGACGCAGATACGCAGTATTTT. This translates into CASSAHSGDADTQYF.

This clonotype was seen a handful of times. The chain uses TRBV4-2 and TRBJ2-7; tentatively, D is TRBD1 (5 bases). CDR1 is LGHNA, CDR2 YNFKEQ, per germline. V shed 3 bases and J shed 0 bases, with 18 bases lying between them. This CDR3 is built from 17 residues. Written as DNA, the CDR3 is TGTGCCAGCAGCCAGCACCAGGGCGCGGAAGGCTCCTACGAGCAGTACTTC. Protein sequence: CASSQHQGAEGSYEQYF.

In its sample, this clonotype was seen many times. The chain couples TRBV9 to TRBJ2-1; the match to TRBD2 covers 12 bases. The CDR3 loop spans 15 amino acids. Germline V gives CDR1 SGDLS, CDR2 YYNGEE. V was clipped by 7 bases and J by 6 bases; unmatched bases: 8. CDR3 loop: CASDAPGLAGNEQFF. Here the CDR3 DNA reads TGTGCCAGCGACGCACCGGGACTAGCGGGCAATGAGCAGTTCTTC.

The rearrangement uses TRBV5-1 and TRBJ2-1; D call uncertain. This CDR3 is 12 amino acids long. CDR1 is SGHRS, CDR2 YFSETQ, per germline. The V gene lost 0 bases and the J gene lost 6 bases, with 4 bases spanning the gap. The CDR3 sequence is CASSLEINEQFF. CDR3 bases: TGCGCCAGCAGCTTGGAAATCAATGAGCAGTTCTTC.

This clonotype was counted a single time. The V gene is TRBV20-1, the J gene TRBJ2-3, with TRBD2 matching 16 bases. The CDR3 is 17 amino acids. Germline V gives CDR1 DFQATT, CDR2 SNEGSKA (reference sequence). V trimming: 6 bases; J trimming: 10 bases; junction bases outside the gene matches: 16. The CDR3 loop is CSAPPGLAGGPGSAQYF. CDR3 nucleotides: TGCAGTGCCCCTCCGGGACTAGCGGGAGGGCCAGGATCGGCGCAGTATTTT.

This clonotype showed up many times. V and J are TRBV2 and TRBJ1-1; D gene unclear. The V end lost 6 bases, the J end lost 1 base, and 12 bases lay between the germline ends. Germline V gene sequence: CDR1 SNHLY, CDR2 FYNNEI. The CDR3 runs to 14 residues. The CDR3 is CASRGRNENTEAFF. CDR3 sequence (DNA): TGTGCCAGCAGAGGACGGAACGAGAACACTGAAGCTTTCTTT.

There are many counts of this clonotype. The chain couples TRBV5-1 to TRBJ2-1; 8 bases map to TRBD1. This CDR3 is built from 14 residues. Trimming cost V 0 bases and J 5 bases; bases outside gene matches: 1. Per germline, CDR1 SGHRS and CDR2 YFSETQ. Here the CDR3 reads CASSLDRGDNEQFF. The CDR3 DNA follows: TGCGCCAGCAGCTTGGACAGGGGGGACAATGAGCAGTTCTTC.

This clonotype has ten or more counts. This chain joins TRBV2 and TRBJ1-2; no clear D gene. The V end lost 8 bases, the J end lost 4 bases, and 14 bases lay between the germline ends. CDR1 is SNHLY, CDR2 FYNNEI, per germline. This CDR3 region has 13 residues. This CDR3 is CASGRREIYGYTF. The CDR3 nucleotides read TGTGCCAGCGGGAGGAGGGAGATCTATGGCTACACCTTC.

This clonotype was seen ten or more times. The chain has TRBV14 and TRBJ2-5, with a tentative D call TRBD1 (5 bases). The ends were cut back, 4 bases at V and 5 bases at J, with 20 bases in the middle. CDR1 is SGHDN, CDR2 FVKESK, per germline. The CDR3 loop spans 16 amino acids. DNA of the CDR3: TGTGCCAGCAGCCCACCGGACAAGTATCAAGTGGAGACCCAGTACTTC. Translating gives CASSPPDKYQVETQYF.

There are many counts of this clonotype. The J gene is TRBJ1-1, the V gene TRBV7-2; D not certain. V was clipped by 1 base and J by 10 bases, with 7 bases between them. This CDR3 is built from 11 residues. Germline V gene lookup returns CDR1 SGHTA and CDR2 FQGNSA. CDR3: CASSLGARAFF. In DNA form, the CDR3 reads TGTGCCAGCAGCTTAGGCGCGCGAGCTTTCTTT.

This clonotype was recorded many times. This could be a read error, since a much larger clone is one nucleotide away. The chain couples TRBV5-4 to TRBJ1-5; TRBD1 matches 8 bases. The germline V gene has CDR1 SGHNT and CDR2 YYREEE (reference sequence). After removal of 4 bases from V and 3 bases from J, the junction contained 3 bases not matched to a gene. The length of the CDR3 is 14 residues. CDR3 bases: TGTGCCAGCAGCATGACAGGGGACAATCAGCCCCAGCATTTT. This gives the protein CASSMTGDNQPQHF.